The rows below give T cell receptor beta chains drawn from one sample of a study of spatial heterogeneity in lung cancer. MiXCR was run by TCRdb on the 5' RACE reads, yielding one entry per CDR3 protein. This table holds roughly 11,000 distinct CDR3 sequences, approximately 15% found once. The source was PBMCs, collected at surgery. The receptors derive from a male donor with early-stage non-small cell lung cancer. Both conserved end residues are part of each CDR3. Fields, in order: clone size, V gene, D gene, J gene, CDR3 DNA, CDR3 protein. The D gene is left open where the match is weak. Not all rows give a size; the values are once, few, many and, for expanded clones, a class.

few,TRBV29-1,.,TRBJ2-7,TGCAGCGTTGAAGGCGACAGGAGCTCCTACGAGCAGTACTTC,CSVEGDRSSYEQYF
.,TRBV28,TRBD2,TRBJ2-1,TGTGCCAGCAGTTTAGGGACTAGCCCCAACAATGAGCAGTTCTTC,CASSLGTSPNNEQFF
.,TRBV20-1,.,TRBJ2-3,TGCAGTGTAGAACTCACAGATACGCAGTATTTT,CSVELTDTQYF
.,TRBV24-1,.,TRBJ2-3,TGTGCCACCAGTGATTTGCCGGATACGCAGTATTTT,CATSDLPDTQYF
few,TRBV27,.,TRBJ2-1,TGTGCCAGCAGTTTATCAAGCCGCCTTGAGCAGTTCTTC,CASSLSSRLEQFF
.,TRBV14,.,TRBJ1-4,TGTGCCAGCAGCTCTGGAAGCCTCGGTGAAAAACTGTTTTTT,CASSSGSLGEKLFF
.,TRBV5-1,.,TRBJ1-1,TGCGCCAGCAGCTCGGACACTCCGACAGGGAACACTGAAGCTTTCTTT,CASSSDTPTGNTEAFF
.,TRBV18,TRBD2,TRBJ2-3,TGTGCCAGCTCACCAAGGCCAGCGGGGTACACAGATACGCAGTATTTT,CASSPRPAGYTDTQYF
.,TRBV12-3/TRBV12-4,.,TRBJ2-3,TGTGCCAGCAGTTTAGTAGCGGCTAGCACAGATACGCAGTATTTT,CASSLVAASTDTQYF
many,TRBV20-1,TRBD2,TRBJ2-7,TGCAGTGCTACTGTCCCGGGACTAGCGGGGATTCCTACGTGGGAGCAGTACTTC,CSATVPGLAGIPTWEQYF
few,TRBV3-1,.,TRBJ2-2,TGTGCCAGCAGCCAAGTAGGATCCGGGGAGCTGTTTTTT,CASSQVGSGELFF
many,TRBV29-1,TRBD1,TRBJ1-5,TGCAGCGTAGCGACAGGGGGTTTCAATCAGCCCCAGCATTTT,CSVATGGFNQPQHF
.,TRBV2,TRBD2,TRBJ2-7,TGTGCCAGCACTCCCGGGACTAGCGGTTCCTACGAGCAGTACTTC,CASTPGTSGSYEQYF
.,TRBV6-5,.,TRBJ1-4,TGTGCCAGCAGCCCCAGGTTATCGAGGCCTAATGAAAAACTGTTTTTT,CASSPRLSRPNEKLFF
.,TRBV2,.,TRBJ2-5,TGTGCCAGCAGCGTACGGGAGACCCAGTACTTC,CASSVRETQYF
.,TRBV20-1,TRBD1,TRBJ2-3,TGCAGTGCTCGACGCCAAGGGGGCCCAGATACGCAGTATTTT,CSARRQGGPDTQYF
few,TRBV6-6,.,TRBJ1-5,TGTGCCAGCAGTTATTGGGAGGGGCTCTCTAATCAGCCCCAGCATTTT,CASSYWEGLSNQPQHF
many,TRBV5-1,.,TRBJ1-1,TGCGCCAGCAGCTTTTCTCAAAGGCCGGGGACTGAAGCTTTCTTT,CASSFSQRPGTEAFF
.,TRBV28,.,TRBJ2-2,TGTGCCAGCAGTTTTAGGACCGGGGAGCTGTTTTTT,CASSFRTGELFF
few,TRBV11-2,.,TRBJ2-3,TGTGCCAGCAGCGCCCAGAGAGGGACCACAGATACGCAGTATTTT,CASSAQRGTTDTQYF
.,TRBV11-2,.,TRBJ1-5,TGTACCAGCAGCTTAAACGGGAATAGCAATCAGCCCCAGCATTTT,CTSSLNGNSNQPQHF
many,TRBV15,.,TRBJ2-7,TGTGCCACCAGCAGAGTGATGGGCTACGAGCAGTACTTC,CATSRVMGYEQYF
many,TRBV11-2,.,TRBJ1-2,TGTGCCAGCAGCTTAGATTCAGGGGATGGCGGCTACACCTTC,CASSLDSGDGGYTF
.,TRBV5-1,.,TRBJ2-7,TGCGCCAGCAGCTTGCGGGGAAGGAGCTCCTACGAGCAGTACTTC,CASSLRGRSSYEQYF
few,TRBV20-1,TRBD2,TRBJ2-3,TGCAGTGCTAGAGGTCGACTAGCGGGTACAGATACGCAGTATTTT,CSARGRLAGTDTQYF
few,TRBV9,TRBD2,TRBJ2-1,TGTGCCAGCAGCGTAGAACCTAGCGGGTCCTATGAGCAGTTCTTC,CASSVEPSGSYEQFF
many,TRBV14,TRBD2,TRBJ2-1,TGTGCCAGCAGCACTACTAGCGGGATCTACAATGAGCAGTTCTTC,CASSTTSGIYNEQFF
many,TRBV6-2/TRBV6-3,.,TRBJ2-7,TGTGCCAGCAGGGGGACCCCGCGGAAATACGAGCAGTACTTC,CASRGTPRKYEQYF
many,TRBV28,.,TRBJ2-7,TGTGCCAGCAGTTCGGACTGGGGAGGCGAGCAGTACTTC,CASSSDWGGEQYF
many,TRBV5-1,TRBD2,TRBJ2-1,TGCGCCAGCAGCAGTAACGCGGGAGTCGGGCGGGGTGAGCAGTTCTTC,CASSSNAGVGRGEQFF
.,TRBV20-1,TRBD2,TRBJ2-5,TGCAGTGCTCCACGGGCTAGCGGGAGTCAAGAGACCCAGTACTTC,CSAPRASGSQETQYF
few,TRBV9,.,TRBJ2-1,TGTGCCAGCAGCGTAGAGGGTCATCAGCGGAGTGAGCAGTTCTTC,CASSVEGHQRSEQFF
once,TRBV11-2,.,TRBJ2-7,TGTGCCAGCAGCCCAATCCGGGGCGAGCAGTACTTC,CASSPIRGEQYF
many,TRBV9,.,TRBJ2-4,TGTGCCAGCAGCGTAGGGGACGGACTTATTCAGTACTTC,CASSVGDGLIQYF
many,TRBV12-3/TRBV12-4,.,TRBJ1-1,TGTGCCAGCAGTTTATGGGGCGCTGAAGCTTTCTTT,CASSLWGAEAFF
few,TRBV11-2,TRBD2,TRBJ2-3,TGTGCCAGCAGTCTTATGGGACTAGCGGGAGGAAATACGCAGTATTTT,CASSLMGLAGGNTQYF
many,TRBV20-1,.,TRBJ2-6,TGCAGTGCTAGAGAAGGCCCGGGCGGGGCCAACGTCCTGACTTTC,CSAREGPGGANVLTF
few,TRBV6-2/TRBV6-3,TRBD1,TRBJ1-5,TGTGCCAGCCGACTCGGGACAGGAGGATCCAATCAGCCCCAGCATTTT,CASRLGTGGSNQPQHF
.,TRBV29-1,TRBD2,TRBJ2-3,TGCAGCGTTGTTGAGGGACTAGCGGGAGTGGATACGCAGTATTTT,CSVVEGLAGVDTQYF
many,TRBV28,.,TRBJ2-7,TGTGCCAGCAGTTTAGACCGCCCCGGTAGCGGTAAGAGGGACTTC,CASSLDRPGSGKRDF
few,TRBV28,.,TRBJ2-3,TGTGCCAGCAGTTTGGGGCTAGCAACAGATACGCAGTATTTT,CASSLGLATDTQYF
few,TRBV27,TRBD2,TRBJ2-7,TGTGCCAGCAGCCTTGGACTAGCGGGAACCTACGAGCAGTACTTC,CASSLGLAGTYEQYF
few,TRBV5-6,.,TRBJ2-1,TGTGCCAGCAGCTATGATACAGCCATTGAGCAGTTCTTC,CASSYDTAIEQFF
.,TRBV20-1,.,TRBJ1-6,TGCAGTGCTAAGGGTCTTTATAATTCACCCCTCCACTTT,CSAKGLYNSPLHF
.,TRBV28,TRBD2,TRBJ2-7,TGTGCCAGCATCGATTTCGGGAGGGTAAGCTCCTACGAGCAGTACTTC,CASIDFGRVSSYEQYF
many,TRBV6-2/TRBV6-3,TRBD1,TRBJ2-1,TGTGCCAGCGGGACAGGGAACAATGAGCAGTTCTTC,CASGTGNNEQFF
many,TRBV9,.,TRBJ1-2,TGTGCCAGCAGCGTAGACGTAAATAACTATGGCTACACCTTC,CASSVDVNNYGYTF
medium-sized,TRBV3-1,.,TRBJ1-1,TGTGCCAGCAGCTTACAGGGTTGGACTGAAGCTTTCTTT,CASSLQGWTEAFF
many,TRBV7-2,.,TRBJ2-3,TGTGCCAGCAGCCAGGACGGGCCCCTAGATACGCAGTATTTT,CASSQDGPLDTQYF
many,TRBV18,.,TRBJ2-1,TGTGCCAGCTCACCACCGTCAGGCAATGAGCAGTTCTTC,CASSPPSGNEQFF
.,TRBV12-3/TRBV12-4,.,TRBJ2-7,TGTGCCAGCAGTTCCAACCCCACCTGGACCGGCGGTATGCAGTACTTC,CASSSNPTWTGGMQYF
medium-sized,TRBV3-1,.,TRBJ2-1,TGTGCCAGCAGCCGCTGGGACTTCGACACTTCGGGAAATGAGCAGTTCTTC,CASSRWDFDTSGNEQFF
.,TRBV18,TRBD2,TRBJ2-7,TGTGCCACTCGGACTAGCGGGTACTCCTACGAGCAGTACTTC,CATRTSGYSYEQYF
few,TRBV6-1,.,TRBJ1-5,TGTGCCAGCAGTGGGGGGGATCCTCAGCCCCAGCATTTT,CASSGGDPQPQHF